These 16 T cell receptor beta chains share one sample of origin, sequenced in a study of shared clonotypes between healthy human individuals. Data came from immunoSEQ multiplex PCR; TCRdb stores just in-frame clones and leaves some out. The table has around 1.5 million clones, 98% seen once. The sample was naive CD4+ T cells sorted from blood. Documented subset: CD45RA+ positively selected. The receptors shown here come from a man aged 25 to 40 in good health.

Turning to this clone: Other DNA sequences in this specimen translate into the identical CDR3. V and J are TRBV27 and TRBJ1-5, with a tentative D call TRBD1 (5 bases). V dropped 2 bases and J dropped 7 bases, with 12 bases sitting between them. This CDR3 is built from 14 residues. The V gene's germline CDR1 is MNHEY and CDR2 SMNVEV (reference sequence). CDR3 sequence reads: CASSLVGGGQPQHF. The CDR3 nucleotides read TGTGCCAGCAGTTTAGTTGGGGGTGGCCAGCCCCAGCATTTT.

V and J are TRBV5-1 and TRBJ2-3; tentative D call: TRBD2 (5 bases). The CDR3 sequence is 13 residues long. Germline V gene data show CDR1 as SGHRS and CDR2 as YFSETQ. V was cut by 4 bases and J by 5 bases, with 11 bases left in between. The CDR3 DNA reads as TGCGCCAGCAGCCCCGCGGCGGGAGATACGCAGTATTTT. Translated, it gives CASSPAAGDTQYF.

This rearrangement joins TRBV28 to TRBJ2-7; 12 nucleotides match TRBD2. Germline CDR1 and CDR2: MDHEN and SYDVKM. The CDR3 spans 16 residues. V trimming: 6 bases; J trimming: 4 bases; junction bases outside the gene matches: 10. The chain's CDR3 is CASRVKTSGSVYEQYF. The CDR3, as DNA: TGTGCCAGCAGAGTTAAGACTAGCGGGAGTGTTTACGAGCAGTACTTC.

This sequence joins TRBV5-1 and TRBJ2-1; 13 bases are a match to TRBD2. With 0 bases clipped from V and 5 bases from J, the junction kept 5 bases outside the gene matches. The CDR3 runs to 17 residues. Looked up from germline, CDR1 is SGHRS and CDR2 is YFSETQ. The CDR3 coding sequence is TGCGCCAGCAGCTTGGGGCCACTAGCGGGAGGGAACAATGAGCAGTTCTTC. Translated: CASSLGPLAGGNNEQFF. Full variable domain (rest looked up from reference TRBV5-1 and TRBJ2-1): KAGVTQTPRYLIKTRGQQVTLSCSPISGHRSVSWYQQTPGQGLQFLFEYFSETQRNKGNFPGRFSGRQFSNSRSEMNVSTLELGDSALYLCASSLGPLAGGNNEQFFGPGTRLTVL.

This chain joins TRBV5-1 and TRBJ2-7; 11 bases agree with TRBD2. There are 16 residues in the CDR3. The germline gives CDR1 SGHRS, CDR2 YFSETQ. The J segment lost 0 bases and the V segment lost 2 bases, leaving 4 bases of the junction unmatched. CDR3 sequence (DNA): TGCGCCAGCAGCTTCCGACTAGCGGGATACTCCTACGAGCAGTACTTC. Translating gives CASSFRLAGYSYEQYF.

This rearrangement joins TRBV9 to TRBJ1-3, with D unresolved. In germline, CDR1 is SGDLS, CDR2 YYNGEE. Trimming shortened V by 2 bases and J by 4 bases, and 7 bases separated the two germline ends. This CDR3 comprises 13 residues. CDR3 loop: CASSVNQGNTIYF. CDR3 bases: TGTGCCAGCAGCGTGAATCAGGGAAACACCATATATTTT.

The count of this clone is one. This chain joins TRBV6-1 and TRBJ2-2; the D gene is possibly TRBD1 (5 bases). CDR1 and CDR2 (germline): MNHNS, SASEGT. The CDR3 consists of 14 residues. The V and J ends lost 3 bases and 3 bases respectively, with 8 bases between them. The CDR3 here is CASSDRVYTGELFF. CDR3 in DNA: TGTGCCAGCAGTGACAGGGTTTACACCGGGGAGCTGTTTTTT.

V gene TRBV5-1 combines with J gene TRBJ2-5; perhaps TRBD1 as D (5 bases). Trimming pared 4 bases from V and 1 base from J, leaving 11 bases between. Germline V gene sequence: CDR1 SGHRS, CDR2 YFSETQ. The CDR3 covers 14 residues. DNA of the CDR3: TGCGCCAGCAGCCCCGGACAATTCCAAGAGACCCAGTACTTC. Amino acids: CASSPGQFQETQYF. Combining the CDR3 with reference TRBV5-1 and TRBJ2-5 gives the whole variable domain KAGVTQTPRYLIKTRGQQVTLSCSPISGHRSVSWYQQTPGQGLQFLFEYFSETQRNKGNFPGRFSGRQFSNSRSEMNVSTLELGDSALYLCASSPGQFQETQYFGPGTRLLVL.

The chain couples TRBV9 to TRBJ2-1; 14 positions agree with TRBD2. The germline V gene encodes CDR1 SGDLS and CDR2 YYNGEE. CDR3 size: 16 residues. The V gene end was trimmed by 4 bases and the J gene end by 6 bases; junction bases not matched to a gene: 6. DNA of the CDR3: TGTGCCAGCAGCCCCCACGGGACTAGCGGGAGCAATGAGCAGTTCTTC. This encodes CASSPHGTSGSNEQFF. The full variable domain, in which reference TRBV9 and TRBJ2-1 provide the parts outside the CDR3, is DSGVTQTPKHLITATGQRVTLRCSPRSGDLSVYWYQQSLDQGLQFLIQYYNGEERAKGNILERFSAQQFPDLHSELNLSSLELGDSALYFCASSPHGTSGSNEQFFGPGTRLTVL.

The V and J genes are TRBV27 and TRBJ2-1; D is unresolved. V dropped 3 bases and J dropped 7 bases, with 1 base sitting between them. The CDR3 consists of 10 residues. Germline assignment: CDR1 MNHEY and CDR2 SMNVEV (reference sequence). CDR3 in amino acids: CASSLNEQFF. The CDR3 bases are TGTGCCAGCAGTTTGAATGAGCAGTTCTTC.

This chain uses TRBV9 with TRBJ2-5, with 13 bases identical to TRBD2. The CDR3 is 18 residues long. Trimming removed 3 bases from V and 0 bases from J; junction bases left unmatched: 8. Germline CDR1 and CDR2: SGDLS and YYNGEE. The CDR3 DNA reads as TGTGCCAGCAGCGGGGGGAGACTAGCGGGAGGCCACCAAGAGACCCAGTACTTC. It specifies CASSGGRLAGGHQETQYF.

This rearrangement joins TRBV29-1 to TRBJ1-3; D is undetermined. Germline lookup yields CDR1 SQVTM and CDR2 ANQGSEA. Trimming pared 4 bases from V and 0 bases from J, leaving 7 bases between. The CDR3 has 13 residues. CDR3 in amino acids: CSVAVSSGNTIYF. As DNA, the CDR3 is TGCAGCGTTGCAGTGTCCTCTGGAAACACCATATATTTT.

CDR3 sequence (DNA): TGTGCCAGCAGCCTGACCAGGGGGACTGAAGCTTTCTTT. Its protein product is CASSLTRGTEAFF. This chain uses TRBV7-8 with TRBJ1-1; 7 bases match TRBD1. Germline V CDR1 and CDR2: SGHVS, FQNEAQ. After removal of 5 bases from V and 5 bases from J, the junction contained 5 bases not matched to a gene. The CDR3 spans 13 residues.

This clone came up once. J is TRBJ1-5 and V is TRBV6-1; the D gene is possibly TRBD1 (6 bases). Germline CDR1 reads MNHNS; CDR2 reads SASEGT. CDR3 length: 15 amino acids. With 4 bases removed from V and 4 bases from J, the gap between germline ends came to 14 bases. This CDR3 reads CASSAITGLNQPQHF. The CDR3 nucleotides are TGTGCCAGCAGTGCCATTACAGGGCTAAATCAGCCCCAGCATTTT.

Remarks on this clone: Other DNA sequences in this sample translate to the same CDR3. This chain's CDR3 is CASSVGTVSYEQYF. The CDR3 bases are TGTGCCAGCAGCGTGGGGACAGTTTCCTACGAGCAGTACTTC. This rearrangement joins TRBV9 to TRBJ2-7; 7 bases agree with TRBD1. With V trimmed by 2 bases and J by 1 base, 3 bases remained unmatched. Germline values: CDR1 SGDLS, CDR2 YYNGEE. CDR3 size: 14 residues.

The chain is built from TRBV6-1 and TRBJ1-1; 7 bases are shared with TRBD1. This CDR3 region has 14 residues. V was clipped by 6 bases and J by 5 bases; unmatched bases: 9. Per germline, CDR1 MNHNS and CDR2 SASEGT. The CDR3 spells CASSYRDSRTEAFF. The CDR3 DNA reads TGTGCCAGCAGCTACCGGGACAGCAGGACTGAAGCTTTCTTT.